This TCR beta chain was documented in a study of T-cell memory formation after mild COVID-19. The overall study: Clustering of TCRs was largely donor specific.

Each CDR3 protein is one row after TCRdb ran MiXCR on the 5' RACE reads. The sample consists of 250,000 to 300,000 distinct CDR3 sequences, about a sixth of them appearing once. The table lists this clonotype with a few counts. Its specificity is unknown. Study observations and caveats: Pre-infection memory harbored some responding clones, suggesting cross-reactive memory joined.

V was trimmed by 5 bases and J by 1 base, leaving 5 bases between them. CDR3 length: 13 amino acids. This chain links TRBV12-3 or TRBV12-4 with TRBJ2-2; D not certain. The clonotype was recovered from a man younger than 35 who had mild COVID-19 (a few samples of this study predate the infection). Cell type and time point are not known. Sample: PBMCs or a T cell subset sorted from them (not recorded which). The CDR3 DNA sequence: TGTGCCAGCAGTGACCAGAACACCGGGGAGCTGTTTTTT. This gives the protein CASSDQNTGELFF.